The present T cell receptor beta chain was sequenced within a study of regulatory T cells in long-lasting Graves disease. Sequencing libraries for TCR beta were prepared with iRepertoire HTBI primers and Arm-PCR of CDR3 regions. One entry per CDR3 protein, called by TCRdb with MiXCR from the multiplex PCR reads. The table lists 550,000 to 600,000 distinct CDR3 sequences, approximately 16% of them singletons, with 12% in the top ten. This CDR3 has 14 residues. Germline V gene lookup returns CDR1 DFQATT and CDR2 SNEGSKA (reference sequence). The germline V and J ends were trimmed by 3 bases and 0 bases, with 11 bases remaining between them. This clonotype came up a few times. Time point specified: newly diagnosed GD, antithyroid drugs for less than 3 months. From PBMCs, RNA was extracted and then used to make the TCR library. A peripheral blood sample, about 9.4 milliliters in volume, was drawn into EDTA tubes.

This sample was also put to use in a study of T cells in Graves' hyperthyroidism and ophthalmopathy.

The sequence was obtained from a man in his late teens or twenties with Graves disease. The rearrangement uses TRBV20-1 and TRBJ1-2, with D unclear. The sample consisted of peripheral blood mononuclear cells (PBMCs), taken at new diagnosis, from a patient treated with antithyroid drugs. CDR3 DNA: TGCAGTGCTAGCGCGCAGAGAGCTAACTATGGCTACACCTTC. It translates to CSASAQRANYGYTF.